The T cell receptor beta chain described here comes from a study of cytomegalovirus exposure and HLA in healthy donors. Study details: In a previous analysis, 120 million or so unique TCR beta sequences were found from 150 million to 200 million T cells. Whole-study findings and limits: Across donors, sequencing depth was assumed by presence/absence analyses to be roughly uniform.

Trimming shortened V by 2 bases and J by 5 bases, and 11 bases separated the two germline ends. Germline V gene data show CDR1 as SGDLS and CDR2 as YYNGEE. This CDR3 region has 15 residues. Concerning this clone: What it binds is unknown.

It was with 60 Vbeta and 13 Jbeta primers that the PCR ran. Clones were read by immunoSEQ multiplex PCR, and TCRdb kept only the in-frame ones, dropping some. The sample lists fewer than 200,000 clones, more than 60% occurring once. The origin of this receptor is a male donor in good health and CMV-seronegative. The chain joins TRBV9 to TRBJ1-6; D may be TRBD1 (5 bases). The sample comprised PBMCs. CDR3 loop: CASSVGGGDNSPLHF. CDR3 sequence (DNA): TGTGCCAGCAGCGTGGGGGGGGGAGATAATTCACCCCTCCACTTT.